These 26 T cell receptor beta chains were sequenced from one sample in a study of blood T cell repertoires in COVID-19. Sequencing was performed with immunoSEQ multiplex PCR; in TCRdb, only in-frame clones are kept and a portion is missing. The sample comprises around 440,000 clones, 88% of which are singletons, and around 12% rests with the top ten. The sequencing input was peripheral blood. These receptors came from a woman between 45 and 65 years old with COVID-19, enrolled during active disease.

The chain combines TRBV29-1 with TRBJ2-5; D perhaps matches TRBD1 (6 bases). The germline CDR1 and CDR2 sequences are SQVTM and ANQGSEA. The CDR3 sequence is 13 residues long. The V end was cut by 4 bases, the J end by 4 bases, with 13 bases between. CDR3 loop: CSVGRGSGETQYF. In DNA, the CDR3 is TGCAGCGTTGGAAGGGGGAGCGGAGAGACCCAGTACTTC.

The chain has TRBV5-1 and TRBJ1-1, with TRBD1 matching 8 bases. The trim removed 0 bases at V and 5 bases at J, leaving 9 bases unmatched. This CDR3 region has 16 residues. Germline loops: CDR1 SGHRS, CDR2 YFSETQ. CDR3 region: CASSLVTTGVGTEAFF. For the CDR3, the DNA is TGCGCCAGCAGCTTGGTCACGACAGGGGTAGGTACTGAAGCTTTCTTT.

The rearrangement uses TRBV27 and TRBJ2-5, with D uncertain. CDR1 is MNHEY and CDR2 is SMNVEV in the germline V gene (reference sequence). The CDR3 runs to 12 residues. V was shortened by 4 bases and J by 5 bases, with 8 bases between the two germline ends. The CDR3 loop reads CASSYPRETQYF. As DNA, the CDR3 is TGTGCCAGCAGTTACCCTCGGGAGACCCAGTACTTC.

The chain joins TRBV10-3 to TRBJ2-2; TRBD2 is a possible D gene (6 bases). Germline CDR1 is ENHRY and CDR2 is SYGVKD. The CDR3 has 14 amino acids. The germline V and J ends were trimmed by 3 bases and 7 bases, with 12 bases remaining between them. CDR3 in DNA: TGTGCCATCAGTGATATGGAGGGGAGCGGGGAGCTGTTTTTT. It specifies CAISDMEGSGELFF.

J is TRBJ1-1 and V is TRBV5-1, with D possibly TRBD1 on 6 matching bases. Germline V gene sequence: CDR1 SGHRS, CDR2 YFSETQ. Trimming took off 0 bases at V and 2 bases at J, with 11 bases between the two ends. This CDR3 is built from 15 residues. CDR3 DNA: TGCGCCAGCAGCTTGGGGTGGGGGCCAAACACTGAAGCTTTCTTT. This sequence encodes CASSLGWGPNTEAFF.

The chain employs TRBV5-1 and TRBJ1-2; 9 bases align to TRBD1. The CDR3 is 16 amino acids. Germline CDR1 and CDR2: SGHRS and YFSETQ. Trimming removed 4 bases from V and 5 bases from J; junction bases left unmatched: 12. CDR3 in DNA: TGCGCCAGCAGCCCTACAGGGGGCAGGATGGAATATGGCTACACCTTC. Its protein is CASSPTGGRMEYGYTF.

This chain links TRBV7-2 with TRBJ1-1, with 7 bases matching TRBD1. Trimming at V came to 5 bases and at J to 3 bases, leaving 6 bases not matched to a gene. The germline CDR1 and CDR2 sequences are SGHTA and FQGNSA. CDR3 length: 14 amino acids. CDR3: CASSTAGGHTEAFF. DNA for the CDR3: TGTGCCAGCAGCACTGCAGGGGGGCACACTGAAGCTTTCTTT.

The CDR3 is CASTPLGGVHEQFF. CDR3 nucleotide sequence: TGTGCCAGCACCCCCCTGGGAGGGGTCCATGAGCAGTTCTTC. The gene calls are TRBV3-1 (or the pseudogene TRBV3-2) and TRBJ2-1, with 7 bases matching TRBD2. The length of the CDR3 is 14 residues. Unmatched junction bases numbered 11, after V lost 7 bases and J lost 8 bases. Germline loops: CDR1 LGHDT, CDR2 YNNKEL (reference sequence).

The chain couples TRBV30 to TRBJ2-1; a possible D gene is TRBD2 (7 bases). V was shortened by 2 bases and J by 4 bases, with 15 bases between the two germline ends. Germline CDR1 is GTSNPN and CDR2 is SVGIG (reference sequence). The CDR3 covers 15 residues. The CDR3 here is CAWSRGSGAYNEQFF. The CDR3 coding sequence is TGTGCCTGGAGTAGGGGGAGCGGGGCTTACAATGAGCAGTTCTTC.

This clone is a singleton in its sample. The CDR3 is CASSGLQGYSNQPQHF. The CDR3 nucleotides are TGTGCCAGCAGTGGACTACAGGGTTATAGCAATCAGCCCCAGCATTTT. This chain links TRBV6-1 with TRBJ1-5; D is possibly TRBD1 (6 bases). The CDR3 is 16 amino acids. In germline, CDR1 is MNHNS, CDR2 SASEGT. Between the trimmed V and J ends, which lost 4 bases and 0 bases, there was a span of 13 bases.

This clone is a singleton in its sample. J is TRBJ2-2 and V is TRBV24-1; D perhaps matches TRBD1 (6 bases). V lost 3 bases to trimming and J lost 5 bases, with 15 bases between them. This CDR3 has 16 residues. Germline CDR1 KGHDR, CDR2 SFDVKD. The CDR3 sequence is CATSDLPGVVTGELFF. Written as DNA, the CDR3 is TGTGCCACCAGTGATCTTCCAGGGGTTGTGACCGGGGAGCTGTTTTTT.

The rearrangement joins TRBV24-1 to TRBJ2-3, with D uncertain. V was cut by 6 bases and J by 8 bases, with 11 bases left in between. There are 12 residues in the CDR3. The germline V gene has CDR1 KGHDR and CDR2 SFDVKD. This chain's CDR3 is CATSSSESTQYF. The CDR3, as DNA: TGTGCCACCAGTTCCTCCGAGAGTACGCAGTATTTT.

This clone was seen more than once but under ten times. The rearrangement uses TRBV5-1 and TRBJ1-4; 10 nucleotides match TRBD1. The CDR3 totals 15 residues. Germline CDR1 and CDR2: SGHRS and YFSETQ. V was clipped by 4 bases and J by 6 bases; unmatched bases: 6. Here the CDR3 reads CASSAGQGLDEKLFF. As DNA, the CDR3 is TGCGCCAGCAGCGCGGGACAGGGGTTAGATGAAAAACTGTTTTTT. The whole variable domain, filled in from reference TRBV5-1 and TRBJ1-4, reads KAGVTQTPRYLIKTRGQQVTLSCSPISGHRSVSWYQQTPGQGLQFLFEYFSETQRNKGNFPGRFSGRQFSNSRSEMNVSTLELGDSALYLCASSAGQGLDEKLFFGSGTQLSVL.

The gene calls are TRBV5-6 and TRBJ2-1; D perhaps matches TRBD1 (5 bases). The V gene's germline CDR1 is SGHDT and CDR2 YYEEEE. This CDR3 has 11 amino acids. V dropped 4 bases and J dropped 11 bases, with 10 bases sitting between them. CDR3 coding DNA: TGTGCCAGCAGCCAGACAGTTCAGCAGTTCTTC. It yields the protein CASSQTVQQFF.

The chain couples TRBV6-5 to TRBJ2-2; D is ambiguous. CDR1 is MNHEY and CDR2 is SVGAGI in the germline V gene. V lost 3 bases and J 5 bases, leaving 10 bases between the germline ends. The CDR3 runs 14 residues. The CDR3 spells CASSYTHGTGELFF. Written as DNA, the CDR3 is TGTGCCAGCAGTTATACGCACGGGACCGGGGAGCTGTTTTTT.

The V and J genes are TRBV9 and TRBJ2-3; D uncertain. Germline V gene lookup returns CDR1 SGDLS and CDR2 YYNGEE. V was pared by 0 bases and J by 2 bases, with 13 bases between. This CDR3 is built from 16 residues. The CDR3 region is CASSVGVMEITDTQYF. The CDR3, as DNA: TGTGCCAGCAGCGTAGGGGTAATGGAGATCACAGATACGCAGTATTTT.

This chain's CDR3 is CASSLRGGGYYGYTF. CDR3 DNA sequence: TGTGCCAGCAGCCTTCGCGGCGGCGGATACTATGGCTACACCTTC. The chain recombines TRBV27 with TRBJ1-2, with D hard to call. This CDR3 is built from 15 residues. Trimming cost V 6 bases and J 3 bases, with 17 bases left between them. The germline V gene has CDR1 MNHEY and CDR2 SMNVEV (reference sequence).

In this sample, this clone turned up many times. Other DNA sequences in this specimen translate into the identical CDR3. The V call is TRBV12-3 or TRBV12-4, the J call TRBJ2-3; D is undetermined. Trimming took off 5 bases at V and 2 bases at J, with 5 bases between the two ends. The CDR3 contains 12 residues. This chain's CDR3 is CASSLNTDTQYF. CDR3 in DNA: TGTGCCAGCAGTCTAAACACAGATACGCAGTATTTT.

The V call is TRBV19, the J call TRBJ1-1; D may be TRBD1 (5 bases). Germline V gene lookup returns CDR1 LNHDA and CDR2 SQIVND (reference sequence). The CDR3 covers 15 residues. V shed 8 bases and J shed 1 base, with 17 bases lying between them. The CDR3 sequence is CASVPRDSRNTEAFF. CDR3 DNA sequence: TGTGCCAGTGTACCCCGGGACTCTCGGAACACTGAAGCTTTCTTT. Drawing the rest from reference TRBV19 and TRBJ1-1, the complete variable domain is DGGITQSPKYLFRKEGQNVTLSCEQNLNHDAMYWYRQDPGQGLRLIYYSQIVNDFQKGDIAEGYSVSREKKESFPLTVTSAQKNPTAFYLCASVPRDSRNTEAFFGQGTRLTVV.

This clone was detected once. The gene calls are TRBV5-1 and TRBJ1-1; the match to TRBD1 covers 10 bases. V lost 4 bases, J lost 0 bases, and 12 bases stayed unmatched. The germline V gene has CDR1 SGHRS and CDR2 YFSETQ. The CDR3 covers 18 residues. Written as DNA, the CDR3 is TGCGCCAGCAGCACGCTACTCCGGGACAGGGGCCTGAACACTGAAGCTTTCTTT. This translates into CASSTLLRDRGLNTEAFF.

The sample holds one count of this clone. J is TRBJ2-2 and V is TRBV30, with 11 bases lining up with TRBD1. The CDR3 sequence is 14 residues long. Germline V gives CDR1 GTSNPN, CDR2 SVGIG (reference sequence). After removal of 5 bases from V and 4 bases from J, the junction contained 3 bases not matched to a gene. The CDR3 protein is CAWGTGGLTGELFF. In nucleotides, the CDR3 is TGTGCCTGGGGGACAGGGGGACTCACCGGGGAGCTGTTTTTT.

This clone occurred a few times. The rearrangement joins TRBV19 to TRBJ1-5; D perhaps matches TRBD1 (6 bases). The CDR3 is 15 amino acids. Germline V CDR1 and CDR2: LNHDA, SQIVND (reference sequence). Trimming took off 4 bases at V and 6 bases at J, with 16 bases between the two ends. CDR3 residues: CASSTEDSVGQPQHF. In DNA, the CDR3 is TGTGCCAGTAGTACCGAGGACAGCGTAGGTCAGCCCCAGCATTTT.

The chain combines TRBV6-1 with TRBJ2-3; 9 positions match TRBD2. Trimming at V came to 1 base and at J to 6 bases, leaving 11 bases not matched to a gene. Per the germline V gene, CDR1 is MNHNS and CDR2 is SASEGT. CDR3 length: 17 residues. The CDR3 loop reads CASSEVPWRGGADTQYF. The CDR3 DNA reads TGTGCCAGCAGTGAAGTCCCGTGGCGGGGGGGCGCTGATACGCAGTATTTT.

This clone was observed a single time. The CDR3 protein is CASSPQLSGNTEAFF. The CDR3 DNA reads as TGTGCCAGCTCACCACAGTTATCGGGGAACACTGAAGCTTTCTTT. The J gene is TRBJ1-1, the V gene TRBV18; D remains ambiguous. Trimming removed 1 base from V and 1 base from J, with 10 bases in between. CDR1 and CDR2 from the germline V gene are KGHSH and LQKENI. The CDR3 is 15 amino acids. The complete variable domain, with remaining parts taken from reference TRBV18 and TRBJ1-1, reads NAGVMQNPRHLVRRRGQEARLRCSPMKGHSHVYWYRQLPEEGLKFMVYLQKENIIDESGMPKERFSAEFPKEGPSILRIQQVVRGDSAAYFCASSPQLSGNTEAFFGQGTRLTVV.

Written as DNA, the CDR3 is TGTGCCAGCAGTTTAACCACCCCCAGGGAGCAGTACTTC. It specifies CASSLTTPREQYF. The V call is TRBV28, the J call TRBJ2-7; no firm D call. The CDR3 has 13 amino acids. Trimming removed 2 bases at V and 7 bases at J, with 12 bases between. Germline loops: CDR1 MDHEN, CDR2 SYDVKM.

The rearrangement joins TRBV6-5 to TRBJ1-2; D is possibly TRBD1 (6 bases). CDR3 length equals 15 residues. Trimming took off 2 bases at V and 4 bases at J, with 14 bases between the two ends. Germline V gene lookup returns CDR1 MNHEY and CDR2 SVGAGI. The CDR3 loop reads CASSYLPQGSYGYTF. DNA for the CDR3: TGTGCCAGCAGTTACCTCCCACAGGGATCCTATGGCTACACCTTC.